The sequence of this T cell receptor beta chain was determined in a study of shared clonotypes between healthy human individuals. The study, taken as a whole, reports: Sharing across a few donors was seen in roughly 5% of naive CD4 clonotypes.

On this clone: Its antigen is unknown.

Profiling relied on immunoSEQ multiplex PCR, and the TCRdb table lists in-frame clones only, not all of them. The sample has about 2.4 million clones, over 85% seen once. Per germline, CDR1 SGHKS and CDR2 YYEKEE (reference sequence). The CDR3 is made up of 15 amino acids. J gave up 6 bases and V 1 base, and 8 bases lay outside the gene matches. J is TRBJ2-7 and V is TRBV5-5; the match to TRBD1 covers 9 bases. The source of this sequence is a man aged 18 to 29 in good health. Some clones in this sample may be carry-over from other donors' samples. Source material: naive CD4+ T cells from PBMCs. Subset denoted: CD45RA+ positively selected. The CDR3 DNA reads TGTGCCAGCAGCTTGTCCCGGGACAGGGTGGGCGAGCAGTACTTC. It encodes CASSLSRDRVGEQYF.